The next 32 T cell receptor beta chains were all read from a single sample in a study of cytomegalovirus exposure and HLA in healthy donors. Both 60 Vbeta primers and 13 Jbeta primers went into the PCR. Repertoires were generated with immunoSEQ multiplex PCR, while TCRdb's copy carries only in-frame clones and drops some. The table shows 85,000 to 130,000 clones, with roughly two thirds occurring only once. Material: PBMCs. The receptor source for this set is a female donor in good health and CMV-seronegative.

Here the CDR3 DNA reads TGTGCCAGCAGCTTGGATTTGGGGGCGGGGGCAGATACGCAGTATTTT. It encodes CASSLDLGAGADTQYF. The chain has TRBV5-4 and TRBJ2-3; TRBD2 might be the D (7 bases). V was clipped by 0 bases and J by 4 bases, with 15 bases between them. CDR3 length equals 16 residues. Per the germline V gene, CDR1 is SGHNT and CDR2 is YYREEE (reference sequence).

The CDR3 nucleotides are TGTGCCAGCAGCGTAGGACCGACTAGCGGGAGTTCTACAGATACGCAGTATTTT. It translates to CASSVGPTSGSSTDTQYF. V and J are TRBV9 and TRBJ2-3, with 12 positions matching TRBD2. CDR3 length equals 18 residues. CDR1 and CDR2 (germline): SGDLS, YYNGEE. After removal of 0 bases from V and 3 bases from J, the junction contained 8 bases not matched to a gene.

This clone appeared once. The chain combines TRBV28 with TRBJ2-7; D not resolved. The CDR3 runs to 14 residues. V lost 6 bases to trimming and J lost 3 bases, with 15 bases between them. Germline V CDR1 and CDR2: MDHEN, SYDVKM. The CDR3 DNA is TGTGCCAGCAGGAGAATCGCTTCCAACTACGAGCAGTACTTC. Translating it yields CASRRIASNYEQYF.

This clone came up once. V gene TRBV14 combines with J gene TRBJ1-4; D is perhaps TRBD1 (6 bases). The CDR3 is 16 amino acids. Trimming stripped 4 bases from V and 2 bases from J, with 14 bases between. Per germline, CDR1 SGHDN and CDR2 FVKESK. The CDR3 sequence: CASSRPTGSTNEKLFF. For the CDR3, the DNA is TGTGCCAGCAGCCGCCCAACAGGGTCGACTAATGAAAAACTGTTTTTT. The entire variable domain, with the rest obtained from reference TRBV14 and TRBJ1-4, is as follows: EAGVTQFPSHSVIEKGQTVTLRCDPISGHDNLYWYRRVMGKEIKFLLHFVKESKQDESGMPNNRFLAERTGGTYSTLKVQPAELEDSGVYFCASSRPTGSTNEKLFFGSGTQLSVL.

The V and J genes are TRBV28 and TRBJ2-7; weak D call: TRBD2 (6 bases). The length of the CDR3 is 15 residues. With 6 bases removed from V and 3 bases from J, the gap between germline ends came to 18 bases. In germline, CDR1 is MDHEN, CDR2 SYDVKM. The CDR3 DNA follows: TGTGCCAGCAGGCTAGTGCCCGGGAGCGGCTACGAGCAGTACTTC. Protein product: CASRLVPGSGYEQYF.

This chain links TRBV6-6 with TRBJ2-5; 9 nucleotides align to TRBD2. Germline V gene data show CDR1 as MNHNY and CDR2 as SVGAGI (reference sequence). Losses at the gene ends were 6 bases for V and 2 bases for J; bases not matched to a gene: 4. The CDR3 covers 14 residues. Here the CDR3 reads CASRTSGVQETQYF. Written as DNA, the CDR3 is TGTGCCAGCAGGACTAGCGGAGTACAAGAGACCCAGTACTTC.

The CDR3 DNA reads TGTGCCAGTAGTATCTCTAACTCAGAGACCCAGTACTTC. It translates to CASSISNSETQYF. V gene TRBV19 combines with J gene TRBJ2-5; D gene unclear. The CDR3 contains 13 residues. In germline, CDR1 is LNHDA, CDR2 SQIVND (reference sequence). V gave up 3 bases and J gave up 4 bases, with 9 bases separating them.

Turning to this clone: At one end, the junction sequence differs from germline, possibly due to a read error. The chain recombines TRBV6-1 with TRBJ1-1; perhaps TRBD1 as D (5 bases). There are 12 residues in the CDR3. Germline V lookup: CDR1 MNHNS, CDR2 SASEGT. CDR3 sequence (DNA): TGTGCCAGCAGTGAAAATTTCGCGGGACCGAAATTT. Protein product: CASSENFAGPKF.

The V gene is TRBV5-4, the J gene TRBJ2-1, with no clear D. This CDR3 region has 11 residues. Deletions cut 2 bases from V and 15 bases from J, with 12 bases between. CDR1 and CDR2 from the germline V gene are SGHNT and YYREEE (reference sequence). The CDR3 region has the DNA TGTGCCAGCAGCTTTGGTCAGCAGGCGTTCTTC. Its translation is CASSFGQQAFF.

The V gene is TRBV6-5, the J gene TRBJ2-1; tentative D call: TRBD1 (6 bases). Per the germline V gene, CDR1 is MNHEY and CDR2 is SVGAGI. With 0 bases removed from V and 9 bases from J, the gap between germline ends came to 9 bases. The CDR3 has 13 residues. The CDR3 sequence is CASSYSTRGEQFF. For the CDR3, the DNA is TGTGCCAGCAGTTACTCGACCAGGGGTGAGCAGTTCTTC.

The table lists this clone with a few counts. The gene calls are TRBV13 and TRBJ2-3; 9 bases agree with TRBD1. With V trimmed by 3 bases and J by 5 bases, 6 bases remained unmatched. This CDR3 is 15 amino acids long. CDR1 is PRHDT, CDR2 FYEKMQ, per germline (reference sequence). The CDR3 is CASSFGTGKGDTQYF. DNA of the CDR3: TGTGCCAGCAGCTTTGGGACAGGGAAAGGAGATACGCAGTATTTT.

The sample holds a few counts of this clone. The gene calls are TRBV29-1 and TRBJ2-5; 9 bases are a match to TRBD2. Trimming took 7 bases from V and 1 from J; bases not matched to a gene: 10. This CDR3 has 15 residues. From germline, CDR1 is SQVTM and CDR2 ANQGSEA. Here the CDR3 DNA reads TGCAGCGCCACAACCCGACTAGCGGCCCAAGAGACCCAGTACTTC. Encoded protein: CSATTRLAAQETQYF. The variable domain in full, completed from reference TRBV29-1 and TRBJ2-5, reads SAVISQKPSRDICQRGTSLTIQCQVDSQVTMMFWYRQQPGQSLTLIATANQGSEATYESGFVIDKFPISRPNLTFSTLTVSNMSPEDSSIYLCSATTRLAAQETQYFGPGTRLLVL.

A word on this clone: Compared with germline, one end of the junction differs, possibly owing to a read error. The rearrangement uses TRBV5-1 and TRBJ1-4, with 8 bases lining up with TRBD1. This CDR3 is built from 18 residues. Germline CDR1 is SGHRS and CDR2 is YFSETQ. CDR3 sequence reads: CASNLRDRNPQANEKLFF. In nucleotides, the CDR3 is TGCGCCAGCAACTTGCGGGACAGGAATCCGCAGGCTAATGAAAAACTGTTTTTT.

The rearrangement uses TRBV7-3 and TRBJ2-1; 7 nucleotides line up with TRBD1. J lost 10 bases, V lost 5 bases, and 11 bases had no gene match. This CDR3 contains 14 residues. CDR1 and CDR2 from the germline V gene are SGHTA and FQGTGA. CDR3 in amino acids: CASSPGMGTDEQFF. The DNA for the CDR3 is TGTGCCAGCAGCCCGGGAATGGGGACAGACGAGCAGTTCTTC. Full variable domain (remainder filled in from reference TRBV7-3 and TRBJ2-1): GAGVSQTPSNKVTEKGKYVELRCDPISGHTALYWYRQSLGQGPEFLIYFQGTGAADDSGLPNDRFFAVRPEGSVSTLKIQRTERGDSAVYLCASSPGMGTDEQFFGPGTRLTVL.

This chain uses TRBV6-6 with TRBJ2-3, with a tentative D call TRBD2 (5 bases). This CDR3 is 13 amino acids long. The germline CDR1 and CDR2 sequences are MNHNY and SVGAGI (reference sequence). The V gene lost 4 bases and the J gene lost 8 bases, with 13 bases spanning the gap. CDR3 in amino acids: CASSSPGEGTQYF. The CDR3 DNA follows: TGTGCCAGCAGTTCCCCGGGTGAGGGTACGCAGTATTTT.

The genes are TRBV29-1 and TRBJ1-1; D is possibly TRBD1 (6 bases). Deletions cut 4 bases from V and 2 bases from J, with 14 bases between. This CDR3 is 14 amino acids long. CDR1 is SQVTM, CDR2 ANQGSEA, per germline. The CDR3 sequence: CSVAVDSQNTEAFF. The CDR3, as DNA: TGCAGCGTTGCCGTGGACAGTCAAAACACTGAAGCTTTCTTT.

This chain links TRBV6-4 with TRBJ2-1; a weak D match, TRBD2 (6 bases). Deletions cut 3 bases from V and 5 bases from J, with 17 bases between. Germline CDR1 reads MRHNA; CDR2 reads SNTAGT. This CDR3 has 16 amino acids. CDR3 amino acids: CASSDEGGGAHNEQFF. The CDR3 DNA reads TGTGCCAGCAGTGATGAAGGTGGCGGGGCCCACAATGAGCAGTTCTTC.

The chain couples TRBV28 to TRBJ1-4; D ambiguous. The CDR3 length is 12 residues. With 2 bases removed from V and 5 bases from J, the gap between germline ends came to 3 bases. Germline CDR1 and CDR2: MDHEN and SYDVKM. CDR3 in DNA: TGTGCCAGCAGTTTACTGAATGAAAAACTGTTTTTT. This translates into CASSLLNEKLFF.

The chain has TRBV2 and TRBJ2-1; 16 bases are a match to TRBD2. After removal of 8 bases from V and 9 bases from J, the junction contained 7 bases not matched to a gene. The germline CDR1 and CDR2 sequences are SNHLY and FYNNEI. There are 15 residues in the CDR3. The CDR3 DNA reads as TGTGCCAGCGTCGGGACTAGCGGGAGGGCCGGTGAGCAGTTCTTC. Protein sequence: CASVGTSGRAGEQFF.

The rearrangement uses TRBV27 and TRBJ1-1; no definite D call. V dropped 3 bases and J dropped 1 base, with 6 bases sitting between them. The CDR3 consists of 13 residues. CDR1 and CDR2 from the germline V gene are MNHEY and SMNVEV (reference sequence). The CDR3 coding sequence is TGTGCCAGCAGTTTTCAGGCGAACACTGAAGCTTTCTTT. This sequence encodes CASSFQANTEAFF.

The V and J genes are TRBV27 and TRBJ2-7; 8 bases align to TRBD2. Trimming took 6 bases from V and 3 from J; bases not matched to a gene: 10. This CDR3 contains 15 residues. Germline V CDR1 and CDR2: MNHEY, SMNVEV (reference sequence). The CDR3 loop is CASRGSSGNSYEQYF. The CDR3 bases are TGTGCCAGCAGGGGGAGTAGCGGGAACAGCTACGAGCAGTACTTC.

The chain combines TRBV9 with TRBJ2-7; TRBD2 aligns across 7 bases. Per the germline V gene, CDR1 is SGDLS and CDR2 is YYNGEE. With 0 bases clipped from V and 5 bases from J, the junction kept 8 bases outside the gene matches. This CDR3 is built from 15 residues. Here the CDR3 DNA reads TGTGCCAGCAGCGTAGCCGTGTCCAGCGGGAACGAGCAGTACTTC. As protein: CASSVAVSSGNEQYF.

This clone has only a few counts. The gene calls are TRBV28 and TRBJ1-2; 8 bases are a match to TRBD1. CDR1 is MDHEN and CDR2 is SYDVKM in the germline V gene. The CDR3 sequence is 13 residues long. The V gene end was trimmed by 10 bases and the J gene end by 4 bases; junction bases not matched to a gene: 8. The CDR3 DNA sequence: TGTGCCACTCAGGGGGGACAGGTCTATGGCTACACCTTC. Protein product: CATQGGQVYGYTF.

This clone was detected a few times. The chain carries TRBV6-5 and TRBJ1-1; 7 bases fit TRBD1. V was pared by 0 bases and J by 0 bases, with 1 base of the junction left unmatched. The CDR3 runs to 15 residues. Germline V gives CDR1 MNHEY, CDR2 SVGAGI. The CDR3 DNA reads TGTGCCAGCAGTTACTCGGGACAGATGAACACTGAAGCTTTCTTT. Amino acids: CASSYSGQMNTEAFF.

V is TRBV7-6 and J is TRBJ1-5; D gene unclear. V was clipped by 2 bases and J by 6 bases, with 8 bases between them. CDR3 length equals 13 residues. Germline V gene lookup returns CDR1 SGHVS and CDR2 FNYEAQ. DNA of the CDR3: TGTGCCAGCAGCTTATCTGTTTTTCAGCCCCAGCATTTT. Its protein is CASSLSVFQPQHF.

J is TRBJ2-7 and V is TRBV13; D is unresolved. The CDR3 extends over 14 amino acids. Germline assignment: CDR1 PRHDT and CDR2 FYEKMQ (reference sequence). The V end lost 0 bases, the J end lost 2 bases, and 8 bases lay between the germline ends. CDR3 sequence: CASSLGQITYEQYF. As DNA, the CDR3 is TGTGCCAGCAGCTTAGGACAGATAACCTACGAGCAGTACTTC.

The CDR3 DNA reads TGCGCCAGCAGCCTATCTAGCGGGAGCCTCTATGAGCAGTTCTTC. It translates to CASSLSSGSLYEQFF. The chain recombines TRBV5-1 with TRBJ2-1; 10 nucleotides align to TRBD2. The germline V gene encodes CDR1 SGHRS and CDR2 YFSETQ. This CDR3 region has 15 residues. The ends lost 4 bases at V and 8 bases at J; junction bases unmatched: 9.

V usage is TRBV5-5 and J usage is TRBJ2-1; a possible D gene is TRBD1 (6 bases). Germline loops: CDR1 SGHKS, CDR2 YYEKEE (reference sequence). This CDR3 comprises 18 residues. Between the trimmed V and J ends, which lost 0 bases and 8 bases, there was a span of 24 bases. The DNA of the CDR3 is TGTGCCAGCAGCTTGGATAGGGGTGAGGCAGGGGCGTTCGATGAGCAGTTCTTC. This sequence encodes CASSLDRGEAGAFDEQFF.

This rearrangement joins TRBV18 to TRBJ1-2; TRBD1 might be the D (5 bases). The CDR3 covers 15 residues. Germline CDR1 is KGHSH and CDR2 is LQKENI. V was clipped by 5 bases and J by 9 bases, with 22 bases between them. CDR3 nucleotide sequence: TGTGCCAGCTCAGAGATCGAATTCGACAGCGCTCGCTACACCTTC. This sequence encodes CASSEIEFDSARYTF.

This chain uses TRBV11-3 with TRBJ2-7, with D possibly being TRBD1 (6 bases). This CDR3 spans 11 amino acids. Trimming shortened V by 6 bases and J by 5 bases, and 8 bases separated the two germline ends. From germline, CDR1 is SGHNT and CDR2 YENEEA. The CDR3 DNA sequence: TGTGCCAGCAGAAGGGGGAACGAGCAGTACTTC. Protein: CASRRGNEQYF.

This clone has a handful of counts. This chain joins TRBV9 and TRBJ1-3; 7 nucleotides agree with TRBD1. The junction had 8 bases not matched to a gene; V was cut back by 3 bases and J by 5 bases. The CDR3 consists of 15 residues. Germline CDR1 SGDLS, CDR2 YYNGEE. The CDR3 DNA reads TGTGCCAGCAGCGCCGGACAGGTTTATAGAAACACCATATATTTT. This codes for CASSAGQVYRNTIYF.

The chain employs TRBV30 and TRBJ2-5; a weak D match, TRBD2 (5 bases). Gene TRBJ2-7 matches the end of the DNA better, so the J call may be wrong. Germline CDR1 and CDR2: GTSNPN and SVGIG (reference sequence). This CDR3 is 11 amino acids long. The CDR3 bases are TGTGCCTCTAATCCCGGGAACGAGCAGTACTTC. It translates to CASNPGNEQYF.